This T cell receptor (beta chain) was identified in a study of early T cells in non-severe SARS-CoV-2 infection. Across the study: Sequencing input comprised bulk RNA from unsorted whole blood; chain pairing was not available. Study-wide findings and caveats: VDJdb-based annotation leaned toward anti-spike CD8 responses and missed private and CD4 specificities.

Unique molecular identifiers were attached to individual cDNA molecules. Each CDR3 protein is one row after TCRdb ran MiXCR on the 5' RACE reads. The sample holds about 50,000 distinct CDR3 sequences, approximately 9.4% seen once. Notes on this clonotype: Antigen: not known.

This clonotype was sampled from an adult who was a healthcare worker with PCR-confirmed SARS-CoV-2 infection or an uninfected control (not recorded which). Material for sequencing was whole blood.

The CDR3 region has the DNA TGTGCCAGCAGTCAAGGACAGGGGAATGAGCAGTTCTTC. Translating gives CASSQGQGNEQFF. The chain joins TRBV27 to TRBJ2-1; the match to TRBD1 covers 9 bases. V gave up 5 bases and J gave up 7 bases; unmatched junction bases: 3. Per germline, CDR1 MNHEY and CDR2 SMNVEV (reference sequence). The CDR3 loop spans 13 amino acids.